The 11 T cell receptor beta chains below come from one sample, sequenced in a study of T cell changes during pregnancy in multiple sclerosis. Sequenced by immunoSEQ multiplex PCR; TCRdb stores in-frame clones only, minus some. The data show about 41,000 clones, about nine tenths seen once. This specimen was CD4+ T cells from peripheral blood mononuclear cells, taken in the first trimester of pregnancy. These receptors were collected from a female donor with multiple sclerosis, enrolled in a pregnancy study.

V gene TRBV5-1 combines with J gene TRBJ2-7, with 8 nucleotides matching TRBD1. CDR1 is SGHRS, CDR2 YFSETQ, per germline. This CDR3 comprises 15 residues. The trim removed 0 bases at V and 3 bases at J, leaving 5 bases unmatched. CDR3 residues: CASSLEWTGNYEQYF. The CDR3 nucleotides read TGCGCCAGCAGCTTGGAATGGACAGGGAACTACGAGCAGTACTTC.

The chain employs TRBV25-1 and TRBJ2-3, with 10 bases that match TRBD2. The V gene's germline CDR1 is MGHDK and CDR2 SYGVNS. V shed 4 bases and J 0 bases; nucleotides not matched to a gene: 10. This CDR3 spans 18 amino acids. CDR3 in amino acids: CASSAARLAGASTDTQYF. Here the CDR3 DNA reads TGTGCCAGCAGTGCCGCCCGGCTAGCGGGAGCTAGCACAGATACGCAGTATTTT.

The chain has TRBV27 and TRBJ2-1; D is unclear. The V gene's germline CDR1 is MNHEY and CDR2 SMNVEV (reference sequence). V was shortened by 4 bases and J by 9 bases, with 13 bases between the two germline ends. CDR3 length: 13 amino acids. The DNA for the CDR3 is TGTGCCAGCAGTTCCCTATCCTCCATTGAGCAGTTCTTC. Translated, it gives CASSSLSSIEQFF.

This chain joins TRBV7-9 and TRBJ2-3; 12 bases fit TRBD2. Germline V gene sequence: CDR1 SEHNR, CDR2 FQNEAQ (reference sequence). V lost 5 bases to trimming and J lost 5 bases; unmatched junction nucleotides: 8. The CDR3 has 16 amino acids. The CDR3 coding sequence is TGTGCCAGCAGCCTTACTAGCGGGAGGATGTTAGATACGCAGTATTTT. It codes for CASSLTSGRMLDTQYF.

The chain joins TRBV15 to TRBJ2-3; weak D call: TRBD2 (6 bases). CDR1 and CDR2 (germline): LNHNV, YYDKDF (reference sequence). CDR3 length: 15 amino acids. V was pared by 0 bases and J by 3 bases, with 10 bases between. CDR3 sequence (DNA): TGTGCCACCAGCAGAGAATCGGCGGGAACAGATACGCAGTATTTT. This codes for CATSRESAGTDTQYF.

V gene TRBV7-2 combines with J gene TRBJ1-1, with TRBD1 matching 7 bases. Germline values: CDR1 SGHTA, CDR2 FQGNSA. Trimming took 6 bases from V and 1 from J; bases not matched to a gene: 8. The length of the CDR3 is 15 residues. The CDR3 region is CASRLQGSPNTEAFF. In DNA form, the CDR3 reads TGTGCCAGCAGGTTACAGGGGTCACCGAACACTGAAGCTTTCTTT.

The V call is TRBV29-1, the J call TRBJ1-1; TRBD1 matches at 7 bases. The CDR3 covers 11 residues. V lost 8 bases, J lost 2 bases, and 2 bases stayed unmatched. Germline CDR1 and CDR2: SQVTM and ANQGSEA. The CDR3 sequence: CSTGDNTEAFF. The CDR3 DNA reads TGCAGCACAGGGGACAACACTGAAGCTTTCTTT. The entire variable domain, with the rest obtained from reference TRBV29-1 and TRBJ1-1, is as follows: SAVISQKPSRDICQRGTSLTIQCQVDSQVTMMFWYRQQPGQSLTLIATANQGSEATYESGFVIDKFPISRPNLTFSTLTVSNMSPEDSSIYLCSTGDNTEAFFGQGTRLTVV.

The J gene is TRBJ2-5, the V gene TRBV25-1; 14 bases agree with TRBD2. This CDR3 is built from 16 residues. J gave up 5 bases and V 8 bases, and 10 bases lay outside the gene matches. Germline loops: CDR1 MGHDK, CDR2 SYGVNS. In DNA form, the CDR3 reads TGTGCCAGCTCCAGACTAGCGGGAGGGCCGGGGGAGACCCAGTACTTC. This codes for CASSRLAGGPGETQYF. Full variable domain (missing parts from reference TRBV25-1 and TRBJ2-5): EADIYQTPRYLVIGTGKKITLECSQTMGHDKMYWYQQDPGMELHLIHYSYGVNSTEKGDLSSESTVSRIRTEHFPLTLESARPSHTSQYLCASSRLAGGPGETQYFGPGTRLLVL.

The chain combines TRBV6-5 with TRBJ2-7; 9 bases are a match to TRBD1. The CDR3 totals 12 residues. Germline-derived CDR1 and CDR2 are MNHEY and SVGAGI. V lost 10 bases, J lost 2 bases, and 3 bases stayed unmatched. CDR3 sequence (DNA): TGTGCCACCGGACAGGGGCCCTACGAGCAGTACTTC. Its protein product is CATGQGPYEQYF.

The chain's CDR3 is CASSSEVHRTGELFF. The CDR3 DNA sequence: TGTGCCAGCAGCTCCGAAGTCCACAGGACCGGGGAGCTGTTTTTT. This chain joins TRBV7-2 and TRBJ2-2; the D gene is possibly TRBD1 (5 bases). The CDR3 has 15 residues. V lost 4 bases to trimming and J lost 5 bases, with 14 bases between them. The germline gives CDR1 SGHTA, CDR2 FQGNSA. The variable domain in full, completed from reference TRBV7-2 and TRBJ2-2, reads GAGVSQSPSNKVTEKGKDVELRCDPISGHTALYWYRQSLGQGLEFLIYFQGNSAPDKSGLPSDRFSAERTGGSVSTLTIQRTQQEDSAVYLCASSSEVHRTGELFFGEGSRLTVL.

The chain links TRBV7-2 to TRBJ1-1; D is undetermined. Trimming stripped 5 bases from V and 0 bases from J, with 13 bases between. This CDR3 is built from 15 residues. The germline gives CDR1 SGHTA, CDR2 FQGNSA. The CDR3 region is CASSPLELLNTEAFF. The DNA of the CDR3 is TGTGCCAGCAGCCCCCTGGAGCTTTTGAACACTGAAGCTTTCTTT.